The T cell receptor beta chain under discussion was sequenced for a study of identical twins. The CDR3 consists of 16 residues. Germline values: CDR1 DFQATT, CDR2 SNEGSKA (reference sequence). The V gene end was trimmed by 6 bases and the J gene end by 0 bases; junction bases not matched to a gene: 4. In its sample, this clonotype was seen a few times. TCRdb called the 5' RACE reads again in MiXCR, with one record for every CDR3 protein. Of 700,000 to 950,000 distinct CDR3 sequences listed, more than 9% were seen once; the top ten hold around 1.5%. These data are also associated with another study on yellow fever vaccine responses in identical twins.

The sequence was collected from a woman aged 18-29 years in good health. The genes are TRBV20-1 and TRBJ2-1; 14 nucleotides line up with TRBD2. Sequencing was performed on PBMCs. The CDR3: CSARGTSGSSYNEQFF. The CDR3 DNA sequence: TGCAGTGCCCGAGGGACTAGCGGGAGCTCCTACAATGAGCAGTTCTTC.